This TCR beta chain was documented in a study of cytomegalovirus exposure and HLA in healthy donors. Study in general: Of the donors genotyped, several hundred in all, about 81% fell in the Caucasian-associated ancestry cluster. Regarding the study as a whole: CMV serostatus was the only recorded immune exposure for donors. A later analysis found most CMV-associated TCR beta chains apparently HLA-restricted. Compared with the roughly 700-donor mean, an Asian-associated ancestry cluster reportedly had fewer N-insertions, according to a later analysis.

The PCR was carried out with 60 Vbeta primers and 13 Jbeta primers. The protocol was immunoSEQ multiplex PCR, while the TCRdb copy is restricted to in-frame clones and leaves out a portion. In the table there are 170,000 or so clones, 80% of which are singletons. This CDR3 contains 13 residues. Trimming stripped 4 bases from V and 2 bases from J, with 9 bases between. Germline values: CDR1 SGHRS, CDR2 YFSETQ. Comment on this clone: Its antigen is unknown.

The source is a boy between 5 and 17 years old in good health and CMV-seronegative. Material: PBMCs. This sequence joins TRBV5-1 and TRBJ1-1, with D possibly being TRBD1 (5 bases). CDR3 loop: CASSRGTNTEAFF. The CDR3 DNA follows: TGCGCCAGCAGCCGCGGGACTAACACTGAAGCTTTCTTT.